The 5 T cell receptor beta chains reported below all come from one sample, sequenced in a study of shared clonotypes between healthy human individuals. CD45RO negativity and positive selection for CCR7 defined naive CD8 cells, a population that excluded terminally differentiated effector memory CD45RA+ cells. The repertoire was sequenced with immunoSEQ multiplex PCR; TCRdb's copy has only in-frame clones and lacks some. In the table there are about 1.9 million clones, about 93% of which are singletons. The sequenced material came from naive CD8+ T cells from PBMCs. The receptors here all came from a man aged 18 to 29 in good health. Some clones in this sample may be carry-over from other donors' samples.

The rearrangement uses TRBV9 and TRBJ2-3; D call uncertain. Germline-derived CDR1 and CDR2 are SGDLS and YYNGEE. The V and J ends lost 10 bases and 2 bases respectively, with 11 bases between them. The CDR3 spans 12 residues. The CDR3 loop reads CASGGVTDTQYF. In DNA form, the CDR3 reads TGTGCCTCGGGCGGAGTCACAGATACGCAGTATTTT.

The chain carries TRBV11-2 and TRBJ2-7; D remains unclear. The germline V and J ends were trimmed by 5 bases and 7 bases, with 9 bases remaining between them. Looked up from germline, CDR1 is SGHAT and CDR2 is FQNNGV. The CDR3 length is 11 residues. CDR3 loop: CASSISREQYF. The CDR3 DNA reads as TGTGCCAGCAGCATAAGCCGGGAGCAGTACTTC.

This chain uses TRBV27 with TRBJ1-1, with 7 bases identical to TRBD1. In germline, CDR1 is MNHEY, CDR2 SMNVEV (reference sequence). V lost 5 bases and J lost 0; bases outside the gene matches: 9. The CDR3 contains 16 residues. As DNA, the CDR3 is TGTGCCAGCAGTCAACCGCGACAGGGAATGAACACTGAAGCTTTCTTT. Protein sequence: CASSQPRQGMNTEAFF.

This clone was recorded only once. The V and J genes are TRBV5-1 and TRBJ2-1; 11 bases match TRBD1. V trimming: 6 bases; J trimming: 6 bases; junction bases outside the gene matches: 5. The germline CDR1 and CDR2 sequences are SGHRS and YFSETQ. The CDR3 is 14 residues long. The chain's CDR3 is CASMDRGRLNEQFF. The CDR3, as DNA: TGCGCCAGCATGGACAGGGGGCGCCTCAATGAGCAGTTCTTC.

A note on this clone: The identical CDR3 is also encoded by other nucleotide sequences in the sample. The J gene is TRBJ2-7, the V gene TRBV27; weak D call: TRBD1 (6 bases). The CDR3 length is 14 residues. V dropped 5 bases and J dropped 3 bases, with 14 bases sitting between them. Germline V CDR1 and CDR2: MNHEY, SMNVEV (reference sequence). This chain's CDR3 is CASSPLLGGYEQYF. In nucleotides, the CDR3 is TGTGCCAGCAGTCCCCTTCTAGGGGGCTACGAGCAGTACTTC.